Shown below are 8 T cell receptor beta chains from a single sample sequenced in a study of cytomegalovirus exposure and HLA in healthy donors. Sequencing used immunoSEQ multiplex PCR; TCRdb keeps in-frame clones, though not all of them. The data show 99,000 or so clones, 86% seen once. Sequenced material: PBMCs. Source of these receptors: a young woman in good health and CMV-seropositive.

This clone was counted a few times. The chain joins TRBV6-5 to TRBJ2-7; the D gene is possibly TRBD1 (5 bases). The CDR3 loop spans 13 amino acids. Trimming left V 6 bases short and J 2 bases short, with 11 bases between. Looked up from germline, CDR1 is MNHEY and CDR2 is SVGAGI. DNA of the CDR3: TGTGCCAGCAGATCAGACAGTACCTACGAGCAGTACTTC. Its protein product is CASRSDSTYEQYF.

The rearrangement joins TRBV6-1 to TRBJ2-5; D unclear. The germline CDR1 and CDR2 sequences are MNHNS and SASEGT. The CDR3 is 13 amino acids. With 7 bases removed from V and 2 bases from J, the gap between germline ends came to 11 bases. DNA for the CDR3: TGTGCCAGCAAAATCCCCGTACAAGAGACCCAGTACTTC. Translating it yields CASKIPVQETQYF.

The chain uses TRBV19 and TRBJ1-6; D unclear. The length of the CDR3 is 13 residues. V dropped 5 bases and J dropped 7 bases, with 9 bases sitting between them. CDR1 and CDR2 (germline): LNHDA, SQIVND (reference sequence). The CDR3 loop reads CASSLDLNSPLHF. CDR3 nucleotides: TGTGCCAGTAGTCTGGACTTGAATTCACCCCTCCACTTT.

The CDR3 DNA reads TGTGCCAGCAGCCCCCCGGCGGAACTGACCTACGAGCAGTACTTC. Its protein is CASSPPAELTYEQYF. The rearrangement uses TRBV11-3 and TRBJ2-7; no clear D. Trimming removed 5 bases from V and 2 bases from J, with 16 bases in between. This CDR3 region has 15 residues. CDR1 and CDR2 (germline): SGHNT, YENEEA.

J is TRBJ2-7 and V is TRBV6-5; TRBD2 might be the D (6 bases). Trimming pared 10 bases from V and 6 bases from J, leaving 22 bases between. Germline assignment: CDR1 MNHEY and CDR2 SVGAGI. The CDR3 consists of 14 residues. CDR3 region: CATQMTSLSGEQYF. The CDR3 DNA sequence: TGTGCCACTCAAATGACGAGCCTTAGCGGCGAGCAGTACTTC.

The gene calls are TRBV19 and TRBJ2-3, with a possible D match to TRBD2 (5 bases). The germline V and J ends were trimmed by 8 bases and 0 bases, with 6 bases remaining between them. CDR1 LNHDA and CDR2 SQIVND come from the germline V gene (reference sequence). The CDR3 extends over 12 amino acids. CDR3 in DNA: TGTGCCAGTGCGGGCAGCACAGATACGCAGTATTTT. Translating it yields CASAGSTDTQYF.

A few counts support this clone. The chain joins TRBV7-2 to TRBJ1-2; D is undetermined. The CDR3 contains 12 residues. Germline lookup yields CDR1 SGHTA and CDR2 FQGNSA. Trimming took off 2 bases at V and 4 bases at J, with 5 bases between the two ends. This chain's CDR3 is CASSLSIYGYTF. DNA of the CDR3: TGTGCCAGCAGCTTAAGCATCTATGGCTACACCTTC.

The chain couples TRBV7-8 to TRBJ2-7; tentatively, D is TRBD2 (6 bases). Trimming stripped 0 bases from V and 7 bases from J, with 16 bases between. The CDR3 sequence is 15 residues long. CDR1 is SGHVS and CDR2 is FQNEAQ in the germline V gene. As DNA, the CDR3 is TGTGCCAGCAGCTTAGCGATGGGGGAAGGGAGGGAGCAGTACTTC. This encodes CASSLAMGEGREQYF.